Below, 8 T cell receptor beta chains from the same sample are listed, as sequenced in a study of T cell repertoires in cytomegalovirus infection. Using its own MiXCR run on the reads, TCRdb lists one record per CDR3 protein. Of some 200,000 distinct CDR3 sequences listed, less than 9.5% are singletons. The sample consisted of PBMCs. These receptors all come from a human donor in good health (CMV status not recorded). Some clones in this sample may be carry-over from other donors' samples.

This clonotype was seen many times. The CDR3 DNA is TGTGCCAGCAGCACTATCCCCGGGGGCTCCCATGATTATGGCTACACCTTC. It codes for CASSTIPGGSHDYGYTF. V is TRBV7-2 and J is TRBJ1-2; perhaps TRBD1 as D (6 bases). V was cut by 5 bases and J by 5 bases, with 24 bases left in between. Germline CDR1 is SGHTA and CDR2 is FQGNSA. CDR3 length equals 17 residues.

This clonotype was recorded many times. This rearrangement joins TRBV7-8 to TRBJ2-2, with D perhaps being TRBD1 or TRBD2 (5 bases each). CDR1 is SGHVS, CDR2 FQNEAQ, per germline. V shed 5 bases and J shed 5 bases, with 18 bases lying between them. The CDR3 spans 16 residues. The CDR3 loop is CASSPRAQGTTGELFF. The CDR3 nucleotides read TGTGCCAGCAGCCCGCGGGCCCAGGGCACAACCGGGGAGCTGTTTTTT.

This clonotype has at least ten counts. CDR3 sequence: CSATRRDRGLNEQFF. CDR3 in DNA: TGCAGTGCTACTCGCCGGGACAGGGGTCTCAATGAGCAGTTCTTC. The chain recombines TRBV20-1 with TRBJ2-1; 10 nucleotides line up with TRBD1. After removal of 4 bases from V and 6 bases from J, the junction contained 9 bases not matched to a gene. CDR1 and CDR2 (germline): DFQATT, SNEGSKA (reference sequence). CDR3 length: 15 amino acids.

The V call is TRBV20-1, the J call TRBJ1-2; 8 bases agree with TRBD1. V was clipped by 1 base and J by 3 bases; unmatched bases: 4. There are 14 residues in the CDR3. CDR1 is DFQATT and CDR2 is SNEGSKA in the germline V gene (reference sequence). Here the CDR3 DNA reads TGCAGTGCTAGAGCCGGGACAGGCTACTATGGCTACACCTTC. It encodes CSARAGTGYYGYTF.

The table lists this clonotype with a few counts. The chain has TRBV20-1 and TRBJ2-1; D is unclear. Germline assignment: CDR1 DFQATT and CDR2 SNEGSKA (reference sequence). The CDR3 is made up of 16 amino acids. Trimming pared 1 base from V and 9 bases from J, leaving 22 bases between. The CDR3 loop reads CSARGGKLGYLGEQFF. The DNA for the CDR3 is TGCAGTGCTAGAGGCGGAAAGTTAGGATATCTGGGTGAGCAGTTCTTC.

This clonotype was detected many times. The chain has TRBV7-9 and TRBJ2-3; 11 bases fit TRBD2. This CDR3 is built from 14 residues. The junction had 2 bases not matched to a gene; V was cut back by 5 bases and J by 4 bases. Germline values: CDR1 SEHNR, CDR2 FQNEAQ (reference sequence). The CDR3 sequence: CASSRLAGSDTQYF. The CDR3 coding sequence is TGTGCCAGCAGCCGACTAGCGGGATCAGATACGCAGTATTTT. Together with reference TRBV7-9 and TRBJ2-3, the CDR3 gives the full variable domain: DTGVSQNPRHKITKRGQNVTFRCDPISEHNRLYWYRQTLGQGPEFLTYFQNEAQLEKSRLLSDRFSAERPKGSFSTLEIQRTEQGDSAMYLCASSRLAGSDTQYFGPGTRLTVL.

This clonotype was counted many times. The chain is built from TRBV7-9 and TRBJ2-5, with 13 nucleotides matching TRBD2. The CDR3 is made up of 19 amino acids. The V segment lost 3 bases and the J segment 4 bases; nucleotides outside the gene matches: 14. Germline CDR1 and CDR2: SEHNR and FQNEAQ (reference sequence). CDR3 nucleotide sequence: TGTGCCAGCAGCTTGGGCAGGGTAGGACTAGCGGGAGAAGGAGAGACCCAGTACTTC. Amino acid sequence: CASSLGRVGLAGEGETQYF. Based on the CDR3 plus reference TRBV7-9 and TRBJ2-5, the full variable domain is DTGVSQNPRHKITKRGQNVTFRCDPISEHNRLYWYRQTLGQGPEFLTYFQNEAQLEKSRLLSDRFSAERPKGSFSTLEIQRTEQGDSAMYLCASSLGRVGLAGEGETQYFGPGTRLLVL.

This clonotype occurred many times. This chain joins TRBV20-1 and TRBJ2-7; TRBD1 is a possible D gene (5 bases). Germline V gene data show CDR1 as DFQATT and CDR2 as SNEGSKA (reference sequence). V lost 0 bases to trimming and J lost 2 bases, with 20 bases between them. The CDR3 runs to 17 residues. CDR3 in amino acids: CSARDRDRGTYPYEQYF. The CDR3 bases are TGCAGTGCTAGAGATCGCGATAGGGGAACTTACCCCTACGAGCAGTACTTC.